The present entry profiles one T cell receptor (beta chain) with its context. This clone occurred a few times. Its antigen is currently not known. Base quality data are lacking; no much larger clone is found one base away. The source of the sample is a study of pediatric ulcerative colitis (dated by TCRdb to about 2019). As for the study more broadly: Pancolitis was present in several ulcerative colitis patients and left-sided colitis in two, and histology consistent with ulcerative colitis was found in all of these patients. From 9 or 10 newly diagnosed, treatment-naive pediatric ulcerative colitis patients and four non-IBD control children, paired blood and rectal samples were collected. Using the Pediatric Ulcerative Colitis Activity Index, two patients were classed as having mild disease, several as having moderate disease and three as having acute severe colitis.

The cysteine opens and the phenylalanine closes a CDR3 of 14 amino acids. Only CDR3 DNA is held: 42 bases, read in frame from base 1. V drops 3 bases and J drops 6 bases, leaving 15 bases in between. CDR1 and CDR2 were assigned from the germline V gene as SGHRS and YFSETQ. The paper's findings and limits, for the study overall: Compared with controls, ulcerative colitis patients showed significantly higher autologous blood-rectal clonal overlap, a finding that suggests increased T cell trafficking to inflamed tissue. Only four individuals were included in the healthy control group, which was small. Because repertoires came from total lymphocyte DNA, patterns in rare subsets such as regulatory T cells may not be reflected. Rectal repertoire features separated controls, mild-moderate and acute severe colitis patients; acute severe colitis showed reduced rectal diversity due to clonal expansions. For technical reasons, the blood samples of a couple of patients yielded substantially fewer templates, so those samples were excluded from the blood-rectal overlap analysis. Rectal pinch biopsies may have included blood-derived T cells, especially in patients with overt colitis. A couple of rectal CDR3 clonotypes were found in every ulcerative colitis patient but in no control.

During colonoscopy, one to two rectal pinch biopsies were obtained for research purposes. Before the diagnostic colonoscopy, none of the ulcerative colitis patients had been given immunosuppressive medication. Before DNA was isolated, the rectal biopsies underwent proteinase K digestion. The Wizard kit (Promega) was used to extract genomic DNA from both blood and intestinal samples. Through the immunoSEQ TRB Survey service, multiplex V and J primers were used to amplify rearranged CDR3 beta regions from genomic DNA. To keep sequencing depth the same across samples, survey-level depth of up to 500,000 reads per sample was applied. Libraries were purified, pooled and sequenced on Illumina technology. For the original study's pipeline: immunoSEQ online tools were used for productive clonality, sample overlap, pairwise scatters, CDR3 beta length, V/D/J gene usage and productiveness. Calculated diversity was defined as the number of unique rearrangements divided by total templates times 100, and Shannon and Simpson indices were additionally computed. For principal component analysis, Z-score normalized data were analyzed with the R prcomp function and the ggbiplot package. Morisita's index was used to measure clonal overlap between blood and rectum within each subject. TCRdb re-hosts the immuneACCESS table, in-frame sequences only. Its copies lack some clones; in the studies checked, an unresolved V gene accounts for under half of them, and the cause for the rest is not known. That table supplies the V and J calls and clone size; D and trimming were determined from the DNA. The sample yields tens of thousands of clones; 78% were counted once. Around 3.5% of the sample is held by the ten biggest clonotypes.

The receptor comes from a girl aged 10-17 years with moderate ulcerative colitis. Sequencing input: gut tissue. The V and J segments used are TRBV5-1 and TRBJ1-2; D gene: possibly TRBD1, on 5 matching bases. The DNA is as follows: TGCGCCAGCAGCTCGATGACAGAAGGCGATGGCTACACCTTC. Its protein reads: CASSSMTEGDGYTF.